These 8 T cell receptor beta chains share one sample of origin, sequenced in a study of Ad26.COV2.S vaccination and SARS-CoV-2 variants. Using immunoSEQ multiplex PCR, the repertoire was profiled, and TCRdb retains in-frame clones only, with some absent. The sample yields hundreds of thousands of clones, roughly 90% seen once. Treatment defined: about 20 received Ad26.COV2.S at low or high dose, single or two shots; 5 received placebo; per-sample allocation not given. Samples came from day 63 after the first vaccine or placebo injection. The sequences come from peripheral blood, collected in a trial of Ad26.COV2.S vaccine versus placebo. These receptors all stem from a person between 18 and 65 years old who received the Ad26.COV2.S COVID-19 vaccine or a placebo.

The genes are TRBV7-6 and TRBJ1-6; D gene uncertain. Germline-derived CDR1 and CDR2 are SGHVS and FNYEAQ. Between the trimmed V and J ends, which lost 1 base and 7 bases, there was a span of 14 bases. The CDR3 spans 16 residues. The CDR3 coding sequence is TGTGCCAGCAGCTTAGACCCTGAGGGCCGGAATTCACCCCTCCACTTT. Translating it yields CASSLDPEGRNSPLHF.

This chain connects TRBV30 to TRBJ2-1; unclear D gene. The ends were cut back, 0 bases at V and 8 bases at J, with 11 bases in the middle. The CDR3 totals 13 residues. The germline V gene encodes CDR1 GTSNPN and CDR2 SVGIG (reference sequence). The CDR3 reads CAWSVKVIDEQFF. For the CDR3, the DNA is TGTGCCTGGAGTGTCAAGGTCATCGATGAGCAGTTCTTC.

The rearrangement uses TRBV6-1 and TRBJ2-1; D perhaps matches TRBD2 (6 bases). Germline V gene data show CDR1 as MNHNS and CDR2 as SASEGT. V gave up 6 bases and J gave up 1 base, with 13 bases separating them. The CDR3 is 15 amino acids. The CDR3 nucleotides read TGTGCCAGCAGCTATCTAGCGACGTCCTACAATGAGCAGTTCTTC. Its protein product is CASSYLATSYNEQFF.

Points on this clone: The junction departs from the called germline gene at one end, perhaps through a read error. This chain links TRBV7-7 with TRBJ2-5; D is unresolved. Germline V gives CDR1 SSHAT, CDR2 FNYEAQ (reference sequence). CDR3 length: 14 amino acids. CDR3 region: CASSLVRDQETQYF. CDR3 in DNA: TGTGCTAGCAGCTTGGTCCGGGACCAAGAGACCCAGTACTTC.

The chain employs TRBV6-1 and TRBJ2-3; D possibly uses TRBD1 or TRBD2 (5 bases each). Trimming removed 1 base at V and 5 bases at J, with 13 bases between. From germline, CDR1 is MNHNS and CDR2 SASEGT. The CDR3 consists of 15 residues. This chain's CDR3 is CASSEEGLAGDTQYF. The CDR3 bases are TGTGCCAGCAGTGAAGAGGGGCTAGCAGGAGATACGCAGTATTTT.

This chain uses TRBV11-2 with TRBJ1-6; D gene ambiguous. The CDR3 is 13 residues long. The germline V gene encodes CDR1 SGHAT and CDR2 FQNNGV. Trimming cost V 1 base and J 9 bases, with 7 bases left between them. CDR3 sequence: CASSLVRGSPLHF. In DNA form, the CDR3 reads TGTGCCAGCAGCTTAGTCCGGGGTTCACCCCTCCACTTT. Full variable domain (outside the CDR3, taken from reference TRBV11-2 and TRBJ1-6): EAGVAQSPRYKIIEKRQSVAFWCNPISGHATLYWYQQILGQGPKLLIQFQNNGVVDDSQLPKDRFSAERLKGVDSTLKIQPAKLEDSAVYLCASSLVRGSPLHFGNGTRLTVT.

With respect to this clone: Distinct nucleotide sequences in the sample also encode this CDR3. The chain links TRBV6-5 to TRBJ1-5; 7 nucleotides align to TRBD1. With 4 bases clipped from V and 2 bases from J, the junction kept 2 bases outside the gene matches. The CDR3 consists of 14 residues. Germline V gene data show CDR1 as MNHEY and CDR2 as SVGAGI. The CDR3 loop is CASSSTGGNQPQHF. CDR3 in DNA: TGTGCCAGCAGTTCCACAGGGGGCAATCAGCCCCAGCATTTT.

J is TRBJ1-4 and V is TRBV21-1; the DNA was not compared with TRBD1, the D call given in the table. TRBV21-1 is marked as a pseudogene. CDR3 length: 16 residues. This CDR3 reads CASSKALVAGVEKLFF. Written as DNA, the CDR3 is TGTGCCAGCAGCAAAGCGCTCGTGGCAGGGGTTGAAAAACTGTTTTTT.